This T cell receptor beta chain was documented in a study of spatial heterogeneity in lung cancer. Study summary: Among detected sequences, beta-chain ones consistently exceeded alpha-chain ones in number.

Note on this clonotype: Its antigen is not known.

A single record per CDR3 protein comes from TCRdb applying MiXCR to the 5' RACE reads. The sample lists over 10,000 distinct CDR3 sequences; 14% were seen once. The CDR3 has 18 amino acids. The junction had 9 bases not matched to a gene; V was cut back by 0 bases and J by 0 bases. The germline V gene encodes CDR1 DFQATT and CDR2 SNEGSKA (reference sequence). Broader study findings: Expanded tumor TCRs that were ubiquitous appeared in blood more at resection than follow-up.

Time point in this sample: sample taken at primary tumor resection. Sequencing was performed on whole RNA extracted from tumor and nontumor lung tissue, or from frozen PBMC, and the material was left unsorted. The donor group consisted of over 60 patients who had untreated, early-stage non-small cell lung cancer. This sample comprised PBMCs, obtained at surgery. The receptor was isolated from a female donor with early-stage non-small cell lung cancer. The gene calls are TRBV20-1 and TRBJ2-2; 8 nucleotides match TRBD1. DNA of the CDR3: TGCAGTGCTAGAGATCCAGAACAGGGGGGTCCGAACACCGGGGAGCTGTTTTTT. This gives the protein CSARDPEQGGPNTGELFF.